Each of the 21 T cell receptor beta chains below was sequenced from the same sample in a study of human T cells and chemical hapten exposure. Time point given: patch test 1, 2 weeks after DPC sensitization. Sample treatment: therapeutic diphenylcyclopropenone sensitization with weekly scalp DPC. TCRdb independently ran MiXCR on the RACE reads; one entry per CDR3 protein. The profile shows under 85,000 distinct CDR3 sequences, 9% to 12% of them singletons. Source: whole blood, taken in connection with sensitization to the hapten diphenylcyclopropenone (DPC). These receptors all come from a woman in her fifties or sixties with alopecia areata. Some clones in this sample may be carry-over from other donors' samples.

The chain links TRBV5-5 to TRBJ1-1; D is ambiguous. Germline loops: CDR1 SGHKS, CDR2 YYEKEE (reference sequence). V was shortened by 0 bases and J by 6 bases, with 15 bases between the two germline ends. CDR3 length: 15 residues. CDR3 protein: CASSLDYGGIPEAFF. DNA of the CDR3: TGTGCCAGCAGCTTGGATTACGGAGGGATCCCTGAAGCTTTCTTT.

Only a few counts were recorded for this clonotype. The CDR3 DNA is TGTGCCTGGAGTGTCTTAGCGGGAGTAACCGGGGAGCTGTTTTTT. This codes for CAWSVLAGVTGELFF. The V call is TRBV30, the J call TRBJ2-2; 9 positions match TRBD2. With V trimmed by 0 bases and J by 5 bases, 4 bases remained unmatched. The CDR3 extends over 15 amino acids. Germline V lookup: CDR1 GTSNPN, CDR2 SVGIG (reference sequence).

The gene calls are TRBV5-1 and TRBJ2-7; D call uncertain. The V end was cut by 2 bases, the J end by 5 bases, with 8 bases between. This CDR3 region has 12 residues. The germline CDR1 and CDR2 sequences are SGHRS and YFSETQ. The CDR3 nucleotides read TGCGCCAGCAGCTTTAATATGGACGAGCAGTACTTC. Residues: CASSFNMDEQYF.

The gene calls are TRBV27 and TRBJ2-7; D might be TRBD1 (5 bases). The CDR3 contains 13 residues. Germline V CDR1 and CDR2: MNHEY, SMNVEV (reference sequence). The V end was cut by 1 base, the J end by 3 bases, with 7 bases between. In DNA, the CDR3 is TGTGCCAGCAGTTTATGGGGCGGCTACGAGCAGTACTTC. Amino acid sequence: CASSLWGGYEQYF.

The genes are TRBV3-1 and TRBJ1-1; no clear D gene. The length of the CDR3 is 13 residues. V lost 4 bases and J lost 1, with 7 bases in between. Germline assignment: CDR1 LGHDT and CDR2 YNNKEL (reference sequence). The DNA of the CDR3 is TGTGCCAGCAGCCCTTCAGGGAACACTGAAGCTTTCTTT. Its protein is CASSPSGNTEAFF.

In DNA, the CDR3 is TGCAGCGTTGCCCCCCCGGTCCGCCTGTATGGCTACACCTTC. It yields the protein CSVAPPVRLYGYTF. This chain links TRBV29-1 with TRBJ1-2; D remains ambiguous. The CDR3 totals 14 residues. The germline gives CDR1 SQVTM, CDR2 ANQGSEA. The V end was cut by 4 bases, the J end by 5 bases, with 17 bases between.

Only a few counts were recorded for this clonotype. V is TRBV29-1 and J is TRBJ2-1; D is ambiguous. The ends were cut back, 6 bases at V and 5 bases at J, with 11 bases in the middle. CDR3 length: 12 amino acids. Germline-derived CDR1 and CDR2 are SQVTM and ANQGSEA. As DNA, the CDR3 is TGCAGCGTGGTCCGCCCGAACAATGAGCAGTTCTTC. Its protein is CSVVRPNNEQFF.

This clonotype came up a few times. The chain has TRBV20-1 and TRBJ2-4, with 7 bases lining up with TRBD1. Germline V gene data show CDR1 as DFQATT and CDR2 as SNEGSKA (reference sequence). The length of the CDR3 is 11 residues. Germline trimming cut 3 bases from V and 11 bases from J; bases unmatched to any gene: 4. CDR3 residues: CSARTTGVQYF. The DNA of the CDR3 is TGCAGTGCTAGGACCACAGGGGTTCAGTACTTC.

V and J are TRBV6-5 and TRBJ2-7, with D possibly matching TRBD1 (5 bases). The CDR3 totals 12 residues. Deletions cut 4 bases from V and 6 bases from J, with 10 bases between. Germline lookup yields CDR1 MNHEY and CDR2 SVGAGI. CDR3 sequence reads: CASSWTNGEQYF. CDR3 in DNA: TGTGCCAGCAGTTGGACAAACGGCGAGCAGTACTTC.

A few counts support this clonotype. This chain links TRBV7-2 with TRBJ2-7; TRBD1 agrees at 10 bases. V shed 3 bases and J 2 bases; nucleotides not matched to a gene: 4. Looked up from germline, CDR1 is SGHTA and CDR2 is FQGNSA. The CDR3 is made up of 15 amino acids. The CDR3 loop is CASSFGTGVAYEQYF. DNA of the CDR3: TGTGCCAGCAGCTTTGGGACAGGGGTCGCCTACGAGCAGTACTTC.

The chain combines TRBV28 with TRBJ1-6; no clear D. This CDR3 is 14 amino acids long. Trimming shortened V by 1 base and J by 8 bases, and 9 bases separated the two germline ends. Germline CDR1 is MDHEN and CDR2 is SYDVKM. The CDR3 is CASSLFTAHSPLHF. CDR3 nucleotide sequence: TGTGCCAGCAGTTTATTTACAGCCCATTCACCCCTCCACTTT.

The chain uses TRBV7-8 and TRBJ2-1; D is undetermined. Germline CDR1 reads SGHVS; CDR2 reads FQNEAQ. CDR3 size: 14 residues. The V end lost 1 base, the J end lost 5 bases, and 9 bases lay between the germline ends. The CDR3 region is CASSLGSTNNEQFF. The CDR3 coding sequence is TGTGCCAGCAGCTTAGGCAGTACTAACAATGAGCAGTTCTTC.

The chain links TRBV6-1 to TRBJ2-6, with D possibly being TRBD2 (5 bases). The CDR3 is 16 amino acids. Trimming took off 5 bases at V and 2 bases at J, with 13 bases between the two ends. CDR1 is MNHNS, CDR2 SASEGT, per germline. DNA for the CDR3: TGTGCCAGCAGTAAACTAGTTCCCCCTGGGGCCAACGTCCTGACTTTC. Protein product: CASSKLVPPGANVLTF.

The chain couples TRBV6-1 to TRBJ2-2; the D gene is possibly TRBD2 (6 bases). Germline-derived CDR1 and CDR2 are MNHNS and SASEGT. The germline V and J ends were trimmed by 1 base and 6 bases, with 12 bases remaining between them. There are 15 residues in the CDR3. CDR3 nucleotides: TGTGCCAGCAGTGAAGGCGGTTCGGGGGCCGGGGAGCTGTTTTTT. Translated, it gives CASSEGGSGAGELFF.

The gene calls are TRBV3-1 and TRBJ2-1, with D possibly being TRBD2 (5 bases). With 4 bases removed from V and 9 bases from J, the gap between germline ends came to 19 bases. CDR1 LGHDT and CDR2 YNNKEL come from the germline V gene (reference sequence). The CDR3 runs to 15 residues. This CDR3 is CASSRRTAVGSEQFF. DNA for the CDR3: TGTGCCAGCAGCCGGCGGACTGCTGTGGGGAGTGAGCAGTTCTTC.

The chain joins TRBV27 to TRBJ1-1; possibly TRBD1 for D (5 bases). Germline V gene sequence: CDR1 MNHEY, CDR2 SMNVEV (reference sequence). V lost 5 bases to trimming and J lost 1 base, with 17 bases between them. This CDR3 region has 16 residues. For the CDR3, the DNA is TGTGCCAGCAGTCCCCCAAAGGGGCTAACGAACACTGAAGCTTTCTTT. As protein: CASSPPKGLTNTEAFF.

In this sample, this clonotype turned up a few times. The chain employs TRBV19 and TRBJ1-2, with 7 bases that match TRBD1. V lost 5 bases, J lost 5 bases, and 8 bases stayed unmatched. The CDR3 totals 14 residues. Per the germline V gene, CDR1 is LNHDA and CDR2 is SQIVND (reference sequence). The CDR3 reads CASSLTGQLYGYTF. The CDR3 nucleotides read TGTGCCAGTAGTCTAACGGGACAGCTTTATGGCTACACCTTC.

CDR3 coding DNA: TGTGCCAGCACTGGACTAGCGAGAGATGGGACAGATACGCAGTATTTT. This translates into CASTGLARDGTDTQYF. The rearrangement links TRBV6-1 to TRBJ2-3, with 9 positions matching TRBD2. Germline V gene data show CDR1 as MNHNS and CDR2 as SASEGT. With 7 bases clipped from V and 3 bases from J, the junction kept 11 bases outside the gene matches. The CDR3 spans 16 residues.

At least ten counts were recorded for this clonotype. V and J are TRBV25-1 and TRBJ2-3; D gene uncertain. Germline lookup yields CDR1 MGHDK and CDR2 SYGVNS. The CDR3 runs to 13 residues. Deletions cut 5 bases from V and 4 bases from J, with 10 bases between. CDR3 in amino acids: CASSLNFADTQYF. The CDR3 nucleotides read TGTGCCAGCAGTCTGAATTTCGCAGATACGCAGTATTTT.

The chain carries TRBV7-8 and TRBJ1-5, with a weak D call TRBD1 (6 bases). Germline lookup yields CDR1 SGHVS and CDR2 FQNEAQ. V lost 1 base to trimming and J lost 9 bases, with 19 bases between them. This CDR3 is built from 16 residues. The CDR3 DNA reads TGTGCCAGCAGCTTAGGGCCGGGGGCCCGGTTTCGGCCCCAGCATTTT. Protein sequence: CASSLGPGARFRPQHF. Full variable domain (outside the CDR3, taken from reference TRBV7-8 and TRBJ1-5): GAGVSQSPRYKVAKRGQDVALRCDPISGHVSLFWYQQALGQGPEFLTYFQNEAQLDKSGLPSDRFFAERPEGSVSTLKIQRTQQEDSAVYLCASSLGPGARFRPQHFGDGTRLSIL.

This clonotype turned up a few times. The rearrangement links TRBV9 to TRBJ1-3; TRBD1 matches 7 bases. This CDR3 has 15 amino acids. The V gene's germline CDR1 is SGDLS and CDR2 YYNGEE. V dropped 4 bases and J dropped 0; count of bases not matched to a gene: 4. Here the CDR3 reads CASSQGQSSGNTIYF. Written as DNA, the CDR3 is TGTGCCAGCAGCCAGGGACAGTCCTCTGGAAACACCATATATTTT. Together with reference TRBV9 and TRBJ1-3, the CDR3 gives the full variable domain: DSGVTQTPKHLITATGQRVTLRCSPRSGDLSVYWYQQSLDQGLQFLIQYYNGEERAKGNILERFSAQQFPDLHSELNLSSLELGDSALYFCASSQGQSSGNTIYFGEGSWLTVV.